These 4 T cell receptor beta chains were all obtained from the same sample, sequenced in a study of blood T cells in healthy people across ages. A second PCR of roughly 7 to 11 cycles used a sample-barcoded 5' primer and a J-beta primer mix. Via MiXCR, TCRdb re-called the 5' RACE reads, giving one row per CDR3 protein. The sample has 1.5 million to 2 million distinct CDR3 sequences, around half seen once; the top ten hold around 2.1%. The sample was blood. Receptors were obtained from a woman aged 40 to 50 in good health.

Only one count was recorded for this clonotype. The genes are TRBV6-5 and TRBJ2-1; 12 bases are shared with TRBD2. The CDR3 totals 16 residues. Per the germline V gene, CDR1 is MNHEY and CDR2 is SVGAGI. Unmatched junction bases numbered 11, after V lost 4 bases and J lost 10 bases. CDR3: CASSLTTSGGQGEQFF. The CDR3 DNA sequence: TGTGCCAGCAGTTTGACCACTAGCGGGGGGCAAGGGGAGCAGTTCTTC.

V and J are TRBV20-1 and TRBJ2-1; no firm D call. CDR3 length: 11 amino acids. Between the trimmed V and J ends, which lost 6 bases and 4 bases, there was a span of 7 bases. Germline CDR1 reads DFQATT; CDR2 reads SNEGSKA (reference sequence). The CDR3 here is CSADHYNEQFF. In nucleotides, the CDR3 is TGCAGTGCCGACCATTACAATGAGCAGTTCTTC.

This clonotype has just a few counts. The J gene is TRBJ2-1, the V gene TRBV20-1, with D hard to call. Germline V lookup: CDR1 DFQATT, CDR2 SNEGSKA (reference sequence). The CDR3 covers 11 residues. V lost 2 bases and J 6 bases, leaving 5 bases between the germline ends. The CDR3 spells CSARLSNEQFF. In DNA form, the CDR3 reads TGCAGTGCTAGACTATCCAATGAGCAGTTCTTC.

As for this clonotype: One end of the junction varies from germline; a read error may be responsible. V usage is TRBV6-5 and J usage is TRBJ2-5, with 8 nucleotides matching TRBD1. Germline CDR1 is MNHEY and CDR2 is SVGAGI. There are 18 residues in the CDR3. CDR3 in DNA: TGTGCCAGCAGTTACTCCGGGACAGGCGTCGGTAGGCAAGAGGCCCAGTACTTC. Translated, it gives CASSYSGTGVGRQEAQYF.